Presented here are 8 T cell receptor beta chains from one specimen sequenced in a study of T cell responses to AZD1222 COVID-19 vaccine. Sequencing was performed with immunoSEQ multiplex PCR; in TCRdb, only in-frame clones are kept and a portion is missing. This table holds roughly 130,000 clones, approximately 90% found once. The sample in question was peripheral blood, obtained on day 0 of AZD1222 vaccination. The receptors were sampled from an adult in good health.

CDR3 nucleotide sequence: TGTGCCAGCAGCTTAACGGCTAATGAAAAACTGTTTTTT. The encoded protein is CASSLTANEKLFF. This rearrangement joins TRBV7-3 to TRBJ1-4; no reliable D call. V lost 0 bases, J lost 3 bases, and 2 bases lay in between. The CDR3 has 13 residues. Germline lookup yields CDR1 SGHTA and CDR2 FQGTGA.

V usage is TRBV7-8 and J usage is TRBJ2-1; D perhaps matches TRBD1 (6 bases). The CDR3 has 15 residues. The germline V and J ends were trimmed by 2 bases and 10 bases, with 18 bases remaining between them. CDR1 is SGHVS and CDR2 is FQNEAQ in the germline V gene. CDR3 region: CASSLTTALQGEQFF. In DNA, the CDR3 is TGTGCCAGCAGCTTAACGACCGCTCTCCAGGGGGAGCAGTTCTTC.

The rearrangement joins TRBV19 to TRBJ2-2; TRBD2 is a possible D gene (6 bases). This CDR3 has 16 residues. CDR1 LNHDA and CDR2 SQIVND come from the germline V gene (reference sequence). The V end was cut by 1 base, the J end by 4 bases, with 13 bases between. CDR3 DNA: TGTGCCAGTAGTATAGTTGGGGGAGGAGGCACCGGGGAGCTGTTTTTT. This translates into CASSIVGGGGTGELFF.

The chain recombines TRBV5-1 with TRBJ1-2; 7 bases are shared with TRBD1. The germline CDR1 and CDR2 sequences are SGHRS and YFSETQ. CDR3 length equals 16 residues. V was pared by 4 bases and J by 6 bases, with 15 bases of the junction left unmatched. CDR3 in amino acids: CASSPLSLKTGNGYTF. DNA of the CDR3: TGCGCCAGCAGCCCCTTGTCATTAAAGACAGGGAATGGCTACACCTTC.

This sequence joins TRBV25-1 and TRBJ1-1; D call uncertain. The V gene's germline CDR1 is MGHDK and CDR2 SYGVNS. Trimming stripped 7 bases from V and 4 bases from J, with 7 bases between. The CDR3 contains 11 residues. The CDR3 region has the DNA TGTGCCAGCAAGGTGGGCACTGAAGCTTTCTTT. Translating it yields CASKVGTEAFF.

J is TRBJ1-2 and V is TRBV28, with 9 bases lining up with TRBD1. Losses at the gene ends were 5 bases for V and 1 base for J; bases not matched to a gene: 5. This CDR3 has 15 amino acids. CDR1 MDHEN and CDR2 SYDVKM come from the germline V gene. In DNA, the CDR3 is TGTGCCAGCAGTCCTATGGGACAGGGTAACTATGGCTACACCTTC. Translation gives CASSPMGQGNYGYTF.

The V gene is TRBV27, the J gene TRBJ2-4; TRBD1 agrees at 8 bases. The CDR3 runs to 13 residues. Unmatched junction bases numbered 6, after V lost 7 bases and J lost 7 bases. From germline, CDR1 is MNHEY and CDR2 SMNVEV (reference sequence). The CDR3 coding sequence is TGTGCCAGCACTGGACAGGGCGGGAACATTCAGTACTTC. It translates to CASTGQGGNIQYF.

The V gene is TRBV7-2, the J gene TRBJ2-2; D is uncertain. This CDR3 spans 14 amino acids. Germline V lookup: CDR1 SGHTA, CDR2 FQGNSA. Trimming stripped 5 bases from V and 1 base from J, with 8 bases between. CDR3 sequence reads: CASSPRGNTGELFF. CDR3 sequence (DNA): TGTGCCAGCAGCCCGCGCGGGAACACCGGGGAGCTGTTTTTT.